This T cell receptor beta chain was obtained from a study of neurological immune-mediated disorders. This clonotype appeared many times. The authors made cDNA by 5'RACE with 10-nucleotide random UMIs. From 15-18 subjects, every sequencing run obtained over 200 million TCR-beta sequences. TCRdb called the 5' RACE reads again in MiXCR, with one record for every CDR3 protein. The repertoire holds approximately 50,000 distinct CDR3 sequences, with 10% as singletons. What was sequenced was PBMCs. The TCR originated in a man in his 70s with HTLV-1-associated myelopathy (HAM/TSP).

The CDR3: CASSPRTGGRISYEQYF. CDR3 DNA sequence: TGCGCCAGCAGCCCCCGGACCGGTGGTAGGATTTCCTACGAGCAGTACTTC. The chain uses TRBV5-1 and TRBJ2-7; no reliable D call. Trimming pared 4 bases from V and 1 base from J, leaving 21 bases between. This CDR3 contains 17 residues. CDR1 SGHRS and CDR2 YFSETQ come from the germline V gene. Together with reference TRBV5-1 and TRBJ2-7, the CDR3 gives the full variable domain: KAGVTQTPRYLIKTRGQQVTLSCSPISGHRSVSWYQQTPGQGLQFLFEYFSETQRNKGNFPGRFSGRQFSNSRSEMNVSTLELGDSALYLCASSPRTGGRISYEQYFGPGTRLTVT.